The clone carrying this T cell receptor (beta chain) turned up a few times. Its specificity is unknown. From the PCR reads, TCRdb called clonotypes with MiXCR, one entry per CDR3 protein. The sample lists approximately 670,000 distinct CDR3 sequences; just under 20% were seen once. This entry is derived from a study of molecular identifiers for immune sequencing clone quantification. Whole-study results and caveats: Over 98% of effector molecules, yet under 1% of naive-cell molecules, were held by clones above 20 RNA copies.

This sequence originates from a human donor in good health. Some libraries in this study had Jurkat cell RNA spiked in. Sequencing was carried out using naive CD8+ T cells from blood, with Jurkat cell RNA spiked in. Indicated subset: FACS-sorted CD8+CD4-CCR7+CD45RA+ naive T cells.

The DNA for the CDR3 is TGTGCCAGCAGCTTAACGGGGCGTTCCTATAATTCACCCCTCCACTTT. It encodes CASSLTGRSYNSPLHF. V and J are TRBV7-9 and TRBJ1-6; tentative D call: TRBD1 (5 bases). The germline V and J ends were trimmed by 2 bases and 1 base, with 9 bases remaining between them. Germline values: CDR1 SEHNR, CDR2 FQNEAQ (reference sequence). The CDR3 is 16 amino acids.